This T cell receptor beta chain was captured by sequencing in a study of OX40 agonist ivuxolimab in advanced cancers. Study summary: Patients receiving dose escalation had hepatocellular carcinoma, melanoma, renal cell or head and neck cancer.

In the case of this clone: One end of the junction is discordant with germline, which a read error may explain.

Enrollment shut out patients with autoimmune disease history or systemic immunosuppression. The CDR3 extends over 15 amino acids. Germline assignment: CDR1 SGHRS and CDR2 YFSETQ. Sequencing used immunoSEQ multiplex PCR; TCRdb keeps in-frame clones, though not all of them. The table records 65,000 to 85,000 clones, approximately 86% of them present only once. The sample here was CD4+ or CD8+ T cells sorted from blood, taken in a trial of the OX40 agonist ivuxolimab. The J gene is TRBJ2-5, the V gene TRBV5-1; 11 bases match TRBD2. The clonotype originates from an adult with an advanced solid tumor such as melanoma, head and neck, liver or kidney cancer. The CDR3 here is CASSSTSGMVEAQYF. In DNA, the CDR3 is TGCGCCAGCAGCTCGACTAGCGGGATGGTAGAGGCCCAGTACTTC.